One and the same sample provided the 3 T cell receptor beta chains below, sequenced in a study of CD8+ T cells in alopecia areata. TCR sequencing used cDNA made by reverse transcription of extracted RNA. This table comes from immunoSEQ multiplex PCR, and its TCRdb copy is limited to in-frame clones, with some not included. The data hold about 98,000 clones, with roughly 42% observed a single time. Input material: CD4+ T cells sorted from blood. The receptors were sampled from a human donor with alopecia areata.

The genes are TRBV4-1 and TRBJ2-1; D is ambiguous. V lost 0 bases and J lost 13, with 22 bases in between. Germline V gene sequence: CDR1 MGHRA, CDR2 YSYEKL. The CDR3 length is 16 residues. The chain's CDR3 is CASSQDFSRSGNRQFF. The CDR3 coding sequence is TGCGCCAGCAGCCAAGATTTCAGCAGGAGTGGGAACAGACAGTTCTTC.

V is TRBV30 and J is TRBJ2-1, with D hard to call. Germline loops: CDR1 GTSNPN, CDR2 SVGIG (reference sequence). Trimming stripped 2 bases from V and 5 bases from J, with 7 bases between. This CDR3 is built from 12 residues. The CDR3 DNA sequence: TGTGCCTGGAGTCGGCGAGACAATGAGCAGTTCTTC. Its translation: CAWSRRDNEQFF.

The genes are TRBV29-1 and TRBJ1-2; weak D call: TRBD1 (6 bases). The CDR3 runs to 13 residues. Looked up from germline, CDR1 is SQVTM and CDR2 is ANQGSEA. With 5 bases removed from V and 5 bases from J, the gap between germline ends came to 15 bases. The CDR3 spells CSVSQGPQYGYTF. The CDR3 nucleotides read TGCAGCGTTTCACAGGGCCCCCAATATGGCTACACCTTC.